This TCR beta chain was documented in a study of T-cell reconstitution after alpha-beta-depleted transplantation in children. As it was prepared, the TCRbeta library received unique molecular identifiers. TCRdb re-called the PCR reads through MiXCR, storing one row per CDR3 protein. The sample consists of hundreds of thousands of distinct CDR3 sequences, around a tenth of them appearing once. The CDR3 length is 16 residues. V lost 2 bases and J 0 bases, leaving 10 bases between the germline ends. Looked up from germline, CDR1 is MNHEY and CDR2 is SVGAGI. This clonotype has a count of ten or more. Sequenced here: PBMCs, sampled before TCRalphabeta/CD19-depleted stem cell transplant. This TCR was sampled from a boy younger than two with acute myeloid leukemia, due to receive a stem cell transplant. The rearrangement joins TRBV6-5 to TRBJ2-2; D remains ambiguous. The CDR3 protein is CASSYMGYSNTGELFF. CDR3 DNA: TGTGCCAGCAGTTACATGGGGTATTCGAACACCGGGGAGCTGTTTTTT.